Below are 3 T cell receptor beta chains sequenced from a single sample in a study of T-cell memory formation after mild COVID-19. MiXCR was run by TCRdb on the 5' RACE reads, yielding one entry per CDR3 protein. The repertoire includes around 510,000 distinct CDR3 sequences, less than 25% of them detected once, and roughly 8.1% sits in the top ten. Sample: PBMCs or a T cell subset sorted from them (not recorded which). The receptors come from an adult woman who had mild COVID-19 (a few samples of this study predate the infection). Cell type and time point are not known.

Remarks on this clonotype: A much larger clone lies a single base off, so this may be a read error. This CDR3 is CASRPGGDYEQYF. CDR3 bases: TGTGCCAGCAGACCAGGGGGCGACTACGAGCAGTACTTC. The genes are TRBV7-2 and TRBJ2-7, with 8 positions matching TRBD1. After removal of 6 bases from V and 3 bases from J, the junction contained 4 bases not matched to a gene. The germline V gene encodes CDR1 SGHTA and CDR2 FQGNSA. This CDR3 is built from 13 residues.

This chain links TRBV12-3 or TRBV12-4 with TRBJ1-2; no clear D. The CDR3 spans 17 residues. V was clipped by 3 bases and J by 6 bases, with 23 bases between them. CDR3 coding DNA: TGTGCCAGCAGTTTTACATACTCGAGAGGGATCACCGATGGCTACACCTTC. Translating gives CASSFTYSRGITDGYTF.

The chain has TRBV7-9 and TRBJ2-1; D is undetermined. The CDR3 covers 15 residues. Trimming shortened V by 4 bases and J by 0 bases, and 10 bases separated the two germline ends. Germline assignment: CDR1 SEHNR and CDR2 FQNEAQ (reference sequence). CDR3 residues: CASSSGSSSYNEQFF. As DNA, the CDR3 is TGTGCCAGCAGCTCCGGGTCGAGCTCCTACAATGAGCAGTTCTTC.